This entry is about one T cell receptor beta chain. This clone's antigen is unknown. The read terminates 3 residues ahead of where the CDR3 ends, so the germline J gene completes it. The source of the sample is a study of TET2 disruption in CD19-targeted CAR T cells (dated by TCRdb to the late 2010s). Broadly, across the study: No additional inclusion criteria were applied, and the number of samples was determined by the original clinical trial design and by sample availability. What the work shows at the level of the full study, not this receptor alone: Conclusions about the CAR T cells of the patient were based on extensive analysis of a single subject.

TCR beta chain deep sequencing was performed with the immunoSEQ assay. Per the original workflow: Only productive TCR beta rearrangements were used to compute clonotype frequencies. TCRdb stores this immuneACCESS table with in-frame sequences only. Part of the clones is absent; in the studies checked, under half of the shortfall reflects unresolved V genes, and no reason is known for the rest. Clonal size and the V and J genes are those of that table, whereas D and trimming came from the DNA. The sample has under 30,000 clones on record. Roughly 1.9% of the sample belongs to the ten largest clones. Unmatched junction bases come to 9, with V trimmed by 5 bases and J by 3 bases. CDR1 and CDR2, looked up from the germline V gene (reference sequence), are LNHDA and SQIVND. The CDR3 has 16 amino acids, counting the end cysteine and phenylalanine. Shown are 39 bases from within the CDR3, in frame from base 1.

Sample treatment or condition, as interpreted from the label and publication: autologous CTL019 cells: CD19 CAR with 4-1BB and CD3 zeta domains. TCR zeta and 4-1BB costimulatory signaling domains were incorporated into the CD19 CAR. T cells for CTL019 manufacturing were collected from peripheral blood by means of leukapheresis. The DNeasy Blood and Tissue Kit was used to extract genomic DNA from pre-infusion T cells, peripheral blood, or sorted post-infusion T cells. The chain is encoded by TRBV19 joined to TRBJ2-2, with 7 central nucleotides matching TRBD1. The sample in question was CD8- CAR+ T cells sorted from cultured blood T cells, obtained for CD19 CAR T cell therapy. This specimen's cell subset or site label, per the study, means: CD8-negative CAR-positive T cells from the infusion product. This receptor was identified in a man between 65 and 85 years old with chronic lymphocytic leukemia. The part of the CDR3 DNA that was read is TGTGCCAGTAGTTCGGGACAGCCATTTTACACCGGGGAG. Its translation is CASSSGQPFYTGE. The full-length CDR3 reads as CASSSGQPFYTGELFF.